The 9 T cell receptor beta chains given below trace back to one sample, sequenced in a study of response to subunit inactivated influenza vaccine (dated by TCRdb to 2017 to 2018). Libraries were made using RT-PCR. The sequencer was an Illumina HiSeq 2500. Using fastp at Q25 and MiXCR, TCRdb reprocessed the public reads and kept productive beta chains. CDR3 protein duplicates are merged, each entry listing the most common genes and DNA. The sample includes about 830,000 distinct CDR3 sequences, with around 18% observed a single time. The ten largest clones take up about a tenth of the sample. The sample consisted of PBMCs from blood, taken roughly 5 days after vaccination. These receptor sequences come from a man aged 45-60 years who received an inactivated influenza vaccine. Donor details come from another sample of the same person, matched by shared clones.

The chain recombines TRBV5-1 with TRBJ2-7, with 8 positions matching TRBD1. V shed 4 bases, J shed 3 bases, and the junction held 3 bases outside the gene matches. Germline assignment: CDR1 SGHRS and CDR2 YFSETQ. This CDR3 has 13 residues. The CDR3 DNA follows: TGCGCCAGCAGCGGGGGACAGGTCTACGAGCAGTACTTC. Translating gives CASSGGQVYEQYF.

The sample holds many counts of this clonotype. The chain employs TRBV5-5 and TRBJ2-1; a possible D gene is TRBD2 (5 bases). V lost 0 bases to trimming and J lost 5 bases, with 9 bases between them. Germline V gene sequence: CDR1 SGHKS, CDR2 YYEKEE (reference sequence). The CDR3 extends over 14 amino acids. CDR3 sequence (DNA): TGTGCCAGCAGCTTGGCGGGAATCGACAATGAGCAGTTCTTC. Its translation: CASSLAGIDNEQFF.

The CDR3 reads CASSVEQGRTEAFF. The CDR3 DNA reads as TGTGCCAGCAGCGTAGAACAGGGAAGGACTGAAGCTTTCTTT. This chain connects TRBV9 to TRBJ1-1; TRBD1 might be the D (6 bases). V dropped 0 bases and J dropped 5 bases, with 11 bases sitting between them. CDR3 length equals 14 residues. The germline V gene encodes CDR1 SGDLS and CDR2 YYNGEE. Full variable domain (missing parts from reference TRBV9 and TRBJ1-1): DSGVTQTPKHLITATGQRVTLRCSPRSGDLSVYWYQQSLDQGLQFLIQYYNGEERAKGNILERFSAQQFPDLHSELNLSSLELGDSALYFCASSVEQGRTEAFFGQGTRLTVV.

V gene TRBV29-1 combines with J gene TRBJ2-3, with D unclear. The V end was cut by 4 bases, the J end by 2 bases, with 7 bases between. Germline lookup yields CDR1 SQVTM and CDR2 ANQGSEA. The CDR3 consists of 12 residues. The chain's CDR3 is CSVGSYTDTQYF. Written as DNA, the CDR3 is TGCAGCGTTGGGAGTTACACAGATACGCAGTATTTT.

This clonotype has a handful of counts. The rearrangement uses TRBV20-1 and TRBJ2-5, with unresolved D. CDR3 length: 14 residues. Germline CDR1 reads DFQATT; CDR2 reads SNEGSKA (reference sequence). Trimming cost V 0 bases and J 1 base, with 9 bases left between them. CDR3 sequence reads: CSARESYSQETQYF. The CDR3 DNA follows: TGCAGTGCTAGAGAATCATACAGCCAAGAGACCCAGTACTTC.

The gene calls are TRBV2 and TRBJ2-5; D unresolved. The CDR3 covers 14 residues. V was trimmed by 2 bases and J by 0 bases, leaving 7 bases between them. CDR1 and CDR2 (germline): SNHLY, FYNNEI. CDR3 DNA sequence: TGTGCCAGCAGTGAAAATATGTACCAAGAGACCCAGTACTTC. It encodes CASSENMYQETQYF.

V is TRBV20-1 and J is TRBJ2-5, with 9 bases matching TRBD1. Germline values: CDR1 DFQATT, CDR2 SNEGSKA (reference sequence). The CDR3 consists of 16 residues. Trimming took 5 bases from V and 5 from J; bases not matched to a gene: 15. The CDR3 is CSARAGTGRRFETQYF. The DNA for the CDR3 is TGCAGTGCTCGAGCCGGGACAGGGCGAAGATTTGAGACCCAGTACTTC.

The chain has TRBV20-1 and TRBJ2-1; TRBD2 aligns across 7 bases. V lost 1 base and J lost 5; bases outside the gene matches: 11. Germline V gene lookup returns CDR1 DFQATT and CDR2 SNEGSKA (reference sequence). CDR3 size: 16 residues. The CDR3 coding sequence is TGCAGTGCTAGAGGACGGAGCGGGACTACAGACAATGAGCAGTTCTTC. Translated, it gives CSARGRSGTTDNEQFF.

There are many counts of this clonotype. This chain links TRBV6-5 with TRBJ1-2; no clear D gene. Germline CDR1 and CDR2: MNHEY and SVGAGI. V gave up 5 bases and J gave up 0 bases, with 16 bases separating them. The CDR3 contains 16 residues. The CDR3 protein is CASSHHPRQPNYGYTF. In nucleotides, the CDR3 is TGTGCCAGCAGTCACCATCCTAGGCAGCCTAACTATGGCTACACCTTC.